This TCR beta chain stems from a study of CD8 T cells in ankylosing spondylitis. Using its own MiXCR run on the 5' RACE reads, TCRdb lists one record per CDR3 protein. The sample includes approximately 42,000 distinct CDR3 sequences, about 4.2% of them seen just once. The V and J ends lost 1 base and 7 bases, in that order; junction bases with no gene match: 5. Germline V gene data show CDR1 as SGDLS and CDR2 as YYNGEE. The CDR3 runs to 14 residues. This clonotype was seen at least ten times. This chain joins TRBV9 and TRBJ2-1, with 7 positions matching TRBD2. The sequence derives from a female donor with ankylosing spondylitis or in good health (not recorded which). The sample was blood, either unsorted or a sorted T cell fraction (not recorded which). CDR3 in amino acids: CASSVSGLSNEQFF. The CDR3 nucleotides are TGTGCCAGCAGCGTATCGGGACTAAGTAATGAGCAGTTCTTC.